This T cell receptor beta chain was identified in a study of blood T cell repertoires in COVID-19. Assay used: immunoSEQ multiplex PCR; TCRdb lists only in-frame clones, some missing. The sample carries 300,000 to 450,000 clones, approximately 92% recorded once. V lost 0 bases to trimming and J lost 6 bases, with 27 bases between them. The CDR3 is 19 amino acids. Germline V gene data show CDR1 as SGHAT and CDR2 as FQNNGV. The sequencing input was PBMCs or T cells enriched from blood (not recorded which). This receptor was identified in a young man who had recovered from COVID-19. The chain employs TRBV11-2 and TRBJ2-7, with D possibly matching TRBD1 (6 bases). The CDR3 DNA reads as TGTGCCAGCAGCTTAGAGTGGTGGTGGGGGCGCAGCAATCCGACCGAGCAGTACTTC. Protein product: CASSLEWWWGRSNPTEQYF.